The clone carrying this TCR beta chain came up many times. Authors of the study amplified TCR beta CDR3 regions from RNA transcripts. HTBI primers drove first-round RT-PCR of the TCR CDR3. In TCRdb, the multiplex PCR reads were re-called with MiXCR into one record per CDR3 protein. This table holds under 350,000 distinct CDR3 sequences, about 14% found once. This specimen belongs to a study of T cells in Graves' hyperthyroidism and ophthalmopathy. The sequence derives from a woman in her thirties with Graves' hyperthyroidism that later progressed to Graves' ophthalmopathy. The sequencing sample was made of blood.

CDR3 sequence reads: CASSAGTAYEQYF. CDR3 DNA sequence: TGTGCCAGCAGCGCCGGGACAGCCTACGAGCAGTACTTC. The chain uses TRBV27 and TRBJ2-7; 7 nucleotides align to TRBD1. Germline V gene data show CDR1 as MNHEY and CDR2 as SMNVEV (reference sequence). Trimming took 6 bases from V and 2 from J; bases not matched to a gene: 4. The CDR3 consists of 13 residues.